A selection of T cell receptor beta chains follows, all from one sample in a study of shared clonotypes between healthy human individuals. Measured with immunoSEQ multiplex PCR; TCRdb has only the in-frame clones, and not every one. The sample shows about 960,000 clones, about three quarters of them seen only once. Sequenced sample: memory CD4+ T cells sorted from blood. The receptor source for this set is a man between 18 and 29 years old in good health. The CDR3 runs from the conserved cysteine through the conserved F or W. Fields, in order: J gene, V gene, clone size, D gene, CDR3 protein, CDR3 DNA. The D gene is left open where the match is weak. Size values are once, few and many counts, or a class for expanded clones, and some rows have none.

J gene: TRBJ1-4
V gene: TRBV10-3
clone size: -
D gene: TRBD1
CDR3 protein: CAISEDRGIWEKLFF
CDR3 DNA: TGTGCCATCAGTGAGGACAGGGGCATTTGGGAAAAACTGTTTTTT

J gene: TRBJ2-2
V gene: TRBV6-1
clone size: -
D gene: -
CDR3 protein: CASSEVSGNTGELFF
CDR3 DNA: TGTGCCAGCAGTGAAGTTAGCGGTAACACCGGGGAGCTGTTTTTT

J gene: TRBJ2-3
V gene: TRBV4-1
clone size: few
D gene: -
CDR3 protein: CASSQVNLVYTDTQYF
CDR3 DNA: TGCGCCAGCAGCCAAGTGAACCTAGTCTACACAGATACGCAGTATTTT

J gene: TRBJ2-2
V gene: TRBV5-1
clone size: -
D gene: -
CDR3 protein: CASSLEGGYLVRTGELFF
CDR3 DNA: TGCGCCAGCAGCTTGGAAGGGGGATACCTGGTTCGCACCGGGGAGCTGTTTTTT

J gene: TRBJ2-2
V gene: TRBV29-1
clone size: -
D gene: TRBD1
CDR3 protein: CSVGGQGHSNTGELFF
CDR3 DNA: TGCAGCGTTGGGGGACAGGGACACTCGAACACCGGGGAGCTGTTTTTT

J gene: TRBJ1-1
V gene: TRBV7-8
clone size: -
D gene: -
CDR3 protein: CASSLGVGNTEAFF
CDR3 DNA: TGTGCCAGCAGCTTAGGGGTAGGGAACACTGAAGCTTTCTTT

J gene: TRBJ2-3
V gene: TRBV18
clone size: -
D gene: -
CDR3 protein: CASSRLADTQYF
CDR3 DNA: TGTGCCAGCTCACGACTTGCAGATACGCAGTATTTT

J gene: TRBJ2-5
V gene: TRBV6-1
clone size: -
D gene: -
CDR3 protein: CASSESGYQETQYF
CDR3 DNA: TGTGCCAGCAGTGAATCAGGGTACCAAGAGACCCAGTACTTC

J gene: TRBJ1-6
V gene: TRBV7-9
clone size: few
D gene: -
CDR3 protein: CATDDSLSSYNSPLHF
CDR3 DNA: TGTGCCACCGACGACAGCCTGAGCTCCTATAATTCACCCCTCCACTTT

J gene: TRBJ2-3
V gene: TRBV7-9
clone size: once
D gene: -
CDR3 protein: CASSLRFGGRNTDTQYF
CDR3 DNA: TGTGCCAGCAGCCTTCGTTTTGGGGGCCGGAACACAGATACGCAGTATTTT

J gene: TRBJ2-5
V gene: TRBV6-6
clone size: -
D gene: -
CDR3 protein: CASSLNRQETQYF
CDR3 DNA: TGTGCCAGCAGTTTGAACAGACAAGAGACCCAGTACTTC

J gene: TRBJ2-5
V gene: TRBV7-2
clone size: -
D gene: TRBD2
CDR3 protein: CASSSEPSSGRRETQYF
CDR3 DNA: TGTGCCAGCAGCTCAGAGCCCTCTAGCGGGAGGCGAGAGACCCAGTACTTC

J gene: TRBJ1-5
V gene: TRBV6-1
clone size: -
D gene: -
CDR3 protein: CASSEAGGRVIQPQHF
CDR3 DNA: TGTGCCAGCAGTGAAGCGGGGGGACGGGTTATTCAGCCCCAGCATTTT

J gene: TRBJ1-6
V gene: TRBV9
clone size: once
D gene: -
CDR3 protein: CASSVAGNSPLHF
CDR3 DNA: TGTGCCAGCAGCGTAGCTGGTAATTCACCCCTCCACTTT

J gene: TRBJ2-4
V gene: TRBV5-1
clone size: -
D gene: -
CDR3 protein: CASREGPLAKNIQYF
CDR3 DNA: TGCGCCAGCAGAGAGGGACCTCTAGCCAAAAACATTCAGTACTTC

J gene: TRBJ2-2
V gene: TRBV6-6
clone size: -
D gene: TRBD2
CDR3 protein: CASSYPQQRGGGELFF
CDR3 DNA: TGTGCCAGCAGTTACCCCCAACAGCGGGGGGGCGGGGAGCTGTTTTTT

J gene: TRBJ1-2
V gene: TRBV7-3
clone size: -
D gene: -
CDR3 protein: CASSPHRDHNYGYTF
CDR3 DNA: TGTGCCAGCAGCCCTCATAGGGACCATAACTATGGCTACACCTTC

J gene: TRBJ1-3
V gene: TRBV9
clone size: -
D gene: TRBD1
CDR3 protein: CASSLRGTVDTIYF
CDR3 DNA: TGTGCCAGCAGCTTGCGGGGGACAGTAGACACCATATATTTT

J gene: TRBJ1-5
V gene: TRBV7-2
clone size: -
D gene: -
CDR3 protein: CASSPGKVEPQHF
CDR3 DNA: TGTGCCAGCAGCCCGGGGAAAGTGGAGCCCCAGCATTTT

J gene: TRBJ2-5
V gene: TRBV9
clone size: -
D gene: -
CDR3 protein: CASSVGTGGQETQYF
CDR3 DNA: TGTGCCAGCAGCGTGGGCACCGGAGGCCAAGAGACCCAGTACTTC

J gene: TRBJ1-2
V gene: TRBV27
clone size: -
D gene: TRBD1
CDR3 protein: CASSWDSRNYGYTF
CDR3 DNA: TGTGCCAGCAGTTGGGACAGTAGGAACTATGGCTACACCTTC

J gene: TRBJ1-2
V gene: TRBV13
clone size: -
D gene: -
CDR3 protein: CASSPKTQGPYGYTF
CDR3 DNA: TGTGCCAGCAGCCCTAAGACCCAGGGGCCCTATGGCTACACCTTC

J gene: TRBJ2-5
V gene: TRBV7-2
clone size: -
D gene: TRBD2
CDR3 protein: CASSLKAGGRETQYF
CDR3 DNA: TGTGCCAGCAGCTTAAAAGCGGGAGGGCGAGAGACCCAGTACTTC

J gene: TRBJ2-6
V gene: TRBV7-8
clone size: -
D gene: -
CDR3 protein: CATRVSGANVLTF
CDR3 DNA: TGTGCCACCAGGGTCTCTGGGGCCAACGTCCTGACTTTC

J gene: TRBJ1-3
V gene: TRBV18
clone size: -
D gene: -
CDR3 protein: CASSPQGLSGNTIYF
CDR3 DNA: TGTGCCAGCTCACCACAGGGGCTCTCTGGAAACACCATATATTTT

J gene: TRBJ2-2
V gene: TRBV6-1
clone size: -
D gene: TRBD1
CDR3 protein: CASTGDRGTAGELFF
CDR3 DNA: TGTGCCAGCACGGGAGACAGGGGGACAGCCGGGGAGCTGTTTTTT

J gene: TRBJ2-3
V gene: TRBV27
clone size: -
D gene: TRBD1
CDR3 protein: CASSYNYRGPQYF
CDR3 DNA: TGTGCCAGCAGTTACAATTACAGGGGGCCGCAGTATTTT

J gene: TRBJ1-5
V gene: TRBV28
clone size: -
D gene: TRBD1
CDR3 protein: CASSPSRQGAGQPQHF
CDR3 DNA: TGTGCCAGCAGTCCGAGTCGACAGGGGGCAGGACAGCCCCAGCATTTT

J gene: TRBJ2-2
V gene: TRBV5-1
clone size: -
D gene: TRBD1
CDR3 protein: CASSPGTEITGELFF
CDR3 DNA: TGCGCCAGCAGCCCCGGGACAGAGATCACCGGGGAGCTGTTTTTT

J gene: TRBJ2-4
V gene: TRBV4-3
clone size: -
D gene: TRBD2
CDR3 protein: CASSQDLRTSGSRTKNIQYF
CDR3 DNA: TGCGCCAGCAGCCAAGATCTTCGGACTAGCGGGAGTAGAACCAAAAACATTCAGTACTTC

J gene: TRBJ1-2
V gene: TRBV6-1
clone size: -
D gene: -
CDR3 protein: CASSVRQADYGYTF
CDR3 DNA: TGTGCCAGCAGTGTTCGACAGGCTGACTATGGCTACACCTTC

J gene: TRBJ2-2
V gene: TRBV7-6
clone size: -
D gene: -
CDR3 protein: CASRGMRENTGELFF
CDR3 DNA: TGTGCCAGCAGGGGAATGAGGGAGAACACCGGGGAGCTGTTTTTT

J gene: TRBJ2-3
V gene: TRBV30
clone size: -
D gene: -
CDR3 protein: CAASIKGADTQYF
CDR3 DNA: TGTGCCGCCTCGATAAAGGGGGCAGATACGCAGTATTTT

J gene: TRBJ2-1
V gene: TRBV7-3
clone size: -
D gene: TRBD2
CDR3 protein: CASSSLAGRPVF
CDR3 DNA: TGTGCCAGCAGCTCGCTAGCGGGGAGGCCGGTCTTC

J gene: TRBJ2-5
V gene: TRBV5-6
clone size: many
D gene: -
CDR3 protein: CASSLEGTQYF
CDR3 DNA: TGTGCCAGCAGTCTGGAAGGGACCCAGTACTTC

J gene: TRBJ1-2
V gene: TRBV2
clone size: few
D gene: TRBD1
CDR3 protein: CASSGQGGFGYGYTF
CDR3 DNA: TGTGCCAGCAGTGGACAGGGGGGGTTCGGCTATGGCTACACCTTC

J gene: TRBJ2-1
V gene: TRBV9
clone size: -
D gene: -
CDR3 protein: CASTRAPGRNEQFF
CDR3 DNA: TGTGCCAGCACTAGGGCCCCGGGCCGGAATGAGCAGTTCTTC

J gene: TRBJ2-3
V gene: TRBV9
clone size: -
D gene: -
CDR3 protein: CASSAASTDTQYF
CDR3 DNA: TGTGCCAGCAGCGCGGCTTCCACAGATACGCAGTATTTT

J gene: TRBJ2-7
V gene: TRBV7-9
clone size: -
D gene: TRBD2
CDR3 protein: CASNLGGGRHEQYF
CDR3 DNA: TGTGCCAGCAACCTGGGGGGCGGGAGGCACGAGCAGTACTTC

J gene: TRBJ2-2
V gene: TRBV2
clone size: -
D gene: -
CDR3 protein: CATATGSGELFF
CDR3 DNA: TGTGCCACCGCGACAGGATCCGGGGAGCTGTTTTTT

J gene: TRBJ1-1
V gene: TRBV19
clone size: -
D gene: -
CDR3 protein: CASTPNGQNTEAFF
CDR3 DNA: TGTGCCAGTACCCCAAACGGACAGAACACTGAAGCTTTCTTT

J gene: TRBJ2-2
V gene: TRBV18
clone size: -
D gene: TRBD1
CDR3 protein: CASSLTGTGTNTGELFF
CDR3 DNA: TGTGCCAGCTCACTAACCGGGACAGGGACGAACACCGGGGAGCTGTTTTTT

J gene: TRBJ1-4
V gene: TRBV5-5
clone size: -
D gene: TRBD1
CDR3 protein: CASSPWTGDREKLFF
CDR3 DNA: TGTGCCAGCAGCCCCTGGACAGGGGATCGCGAAAAACTGTTTTTT

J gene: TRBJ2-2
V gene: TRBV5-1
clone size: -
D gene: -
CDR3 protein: CASSLGDREATGELFF
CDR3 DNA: TGCGCCAGCAGCTTGGGCGACAGGGAGGCGACCGGGGAGCTGTTTTTT

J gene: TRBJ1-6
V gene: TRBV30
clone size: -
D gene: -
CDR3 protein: CAWSLPGSPLHF
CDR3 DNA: TGTGCCTGGAGTTTACCAGGTTCACCCCTCCACTTT

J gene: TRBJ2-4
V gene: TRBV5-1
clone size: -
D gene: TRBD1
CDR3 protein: CASSSTGITDIQYF
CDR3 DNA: TGCGCCAGCAGCTCGACAGGGATAACGGACATTCAGTACTTC

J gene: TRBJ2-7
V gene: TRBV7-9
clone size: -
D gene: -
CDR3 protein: CASSTHDSGPQYF
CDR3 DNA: TGTGCCAGCAGCACCCACGACAGTGGGCCCCAATACTTC

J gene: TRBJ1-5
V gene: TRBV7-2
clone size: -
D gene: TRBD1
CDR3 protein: CASSLGTGRNQPQHF
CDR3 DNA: TGTGCCAGCAGCCTGGGGACAGGGCGAAATCAGCCCCAGCATTTT

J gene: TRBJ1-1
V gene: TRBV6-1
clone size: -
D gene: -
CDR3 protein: CASSSEGFAEAFF
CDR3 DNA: TGTGCCAGCAGTTCCGAGGGGTTCGCTGAAGCTTTCTTT

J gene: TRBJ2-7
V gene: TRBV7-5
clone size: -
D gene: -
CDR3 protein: CARSFYRDRVPYEQYF
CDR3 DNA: TGTGCCAGAAGCTTTTACCGCGACAGGGTTCCCTACGAGCAGTACTTC

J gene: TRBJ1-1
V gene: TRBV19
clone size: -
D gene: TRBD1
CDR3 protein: CASSPRTGTGTEAFF
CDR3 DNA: TGTGCCAGTAGTCCCCGGACCGGGACAGGCACTGAAGCTTTCTTT

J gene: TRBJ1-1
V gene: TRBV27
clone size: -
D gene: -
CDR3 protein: CASSLEGGNTEAFF
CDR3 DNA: TGTGCCAGCAGTTTGGAAGGCGGGAACACTGAAGCTTTCTTT

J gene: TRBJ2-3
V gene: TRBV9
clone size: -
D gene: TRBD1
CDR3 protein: CASSDSGGGVDTQYF
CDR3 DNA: TGTGCCAGCAGCGATTCAGGGGGCGGAGTGGATACGCAGTATTTT

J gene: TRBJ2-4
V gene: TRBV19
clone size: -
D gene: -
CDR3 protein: CASSTGILGAKNIQYF
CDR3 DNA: TGTGCCAGCAGCACGGGGATCCTAGGGGCCAAAAACATTCAGTACTTC

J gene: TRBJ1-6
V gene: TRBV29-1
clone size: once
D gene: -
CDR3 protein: CSAREQENSPLHF
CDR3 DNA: TGCAGCGCTAGAGAACAGGAAAATTCACCCCTCCACTTT